This T cell receptor beta chain emerged from a study of graft-versus-host responses after intestinal transplantation. Across the study: Every recipient underwent anti-thymocyte globulin induction, then tacrolimus and steroids for roughly 3 years.

The assay was immunoSEQ multiplex PCR, and TCRdb's table has in-frame clones only and misses some. In the table there are tens of thousands of clones, roughly 90% of which are singletons. For this clone: Its antigen is unknown.

CDR3 length equals 14 residues. Germline V CDR1 and CDR2: SGHRS, YFSETQ. J lost 8 bases, V lost 5 bases, and 6 bases had no gene match. Specimen: unstimulated CD8+ T cells sorted from spleen or lymph node cells, collected before intestinal transplant. This TCR derives from a human donor who received an intestinal transplant. The genes are TRBV5-1 and TRBJ2-2, with 10 bases lining up with TRBD1. CDR3 sequence (DNA): TGCGCCAGCAGTCTCGGACAGGGGGAAGGGGAGCTGTTTTTT. Its protein is CASSLGQGEGELFF.